This is a list of T cell receptor beta chains from one sample in a study of shared clonotypes between healthy human individuals. Measured with immunoSEQ multiplex PCR; TCRdb has only the in-frame clones, and not every one. Of 450,000 or so clones detected, approximately 80% appear once; the ten largest clones hold 9.5% to 15%. Input material: PBMCs. The receptors derive from a woman between 40 and 55 years old in good health. Some clones in this sample may be carry-over from other donors' samples. Each CDR3 is given with its conserved first and last residue. D genes are given only for firm matches. Part of the rows lack a size; the others show once, few, many or a class for expanded clones.

>TRBJ2-2|NA|once|TRBV11-2
TGTGCCAGCAGCCTCTCGGACGGGAAGGAGCTGTTTTTT
CASSLSDGKELFF
>TRBJ2-3|TRBD2|NA|TRBV7-9
TGTGCCAGCAGGAGGCTAGCGGGAGTGGGCACAGATACGCAGTATTTT
CASRRLAGVGTDTQYF
>TRBJ1-1|NA|NA|TRBV21-1
TGTGCCAGCAGCAAAGCCCTTGACAGGGGGCAATCGGGGACTGAAGCTTTCTTT
CASSKALDRGQSGTEAFF
>TRBJ2-7|NA|NA|TRBV10-3
TGTGCCATCAGTCCGGTTGGGGGCGAGCAGTACTTC
CAISPVGGEQYF
>TRBJ2-3|NA|few|TRBV7-3
TGTGCCAGCAGCTTAACCGGGACCCCCACAGATACGCAGTATTTT
CASSLTGTPTDTQYF
>TRBJ2-4|NA|NA|TRBV27
TGTGCCAGCAGTTTTGTTGGGGGCGGGCCACTAGCCAAAAACATTCAGTACTTC
CASSFVGGGPLAKNIQYF
>TRBJ2-1|TRBD2|NA|TRBV14
TGTGCCAGCAGCCCCCTAGCGGGGACCTCTTCCTACAATGAGCAGTTCTTC
CASSPLAGTSSYNEQFF
>TRBJ1-1|NA|NA|TRBV7-3
TGTGCCAGCAGCTTAAACGGCGCCATGAACACTGAAGCTTTCTTT
CASSLNGAMNTEAFF
>TRBJ1-1|NA|NA|TRBV28
TGTGCCAGCAGTCTCCGAAGGGTCCGGAACACTGAAGCTTTCTTT
CASSLRRVRNTEAFF
>TRBJ2-1|NA|once|TRBV10-3
TGTGCCATCAGGACGGACAATAATGAGCAGTTCTTC
CAIRTDNNEQFF
>TRBJ1-1|NA|few|TRBV11-2
TGTGCCAGCAGCTTTGGGAGGAACACTGAAGCTTTCTTT
CASSFGRNTEAFF
>TRBJ2-1|TRBD1|few|TRBV7-9
TGTGCCAGCAGCTTTTCCTCGGGACAGGGGGGATTCTTC
CASSFSSGQGGFF
>TRBJ1-4|NA|NA|TRBV18
TGTGCCAGCTCACCAAACCAGAGGTCTAATGAAAAACTGTTTTTT
CASSPNQRSNEKLFF